This T cell receptor (beta chain) is from a study of OX40 agonist ivuxolimab in advanced cancers. Study as a whole: Under the entry rules, prior anti-PD-1, anti-PD-L1 or anti-CTLA-4 therapy was allowed, and less than 50% had some.

The table came from immunoSEQ multiplex PCR; TCRdb's copy has only in-frame clones and leaves some out. The sample contains roughly 50,000 clones, over 70% of which appear only once. This CDR3 has 15 residues. V was trimmed by 6 bases and J by 3 bases, leaving 17 bases between them. Germline V gene sequence: CDR1 MNHNY, CDR2 SVGAGI (reference sequence). Material: CD4+ or CD8+ T cells sorted from blood, obtained in a trial of the OX40 agonist ivuxolimab. The chain links TRBV6-6 to TRBJ1-1; D may be TRBD1 (6 bases). The receptor was isolated from an adult with an advanced solid tumor such as melanoma, head and neck, liver or kidney cancer. CDR3: CASSRAGVVDTEAFF. Written as DNA, the CDR3 is TGTGCCAGCAGCCGCGCAGGGGTGGTTGACACTGAAGCTTTCTTT.